One TCR beta chain is described in this entry. No antigen is known for it. This sample was taken from a study of cytomegalovirus exposure and HLA in healthy donors. Study conclusions and caveats: An analysis done earlier found most TCR beta V segments productive about 87% or about 30% of the time. A later analysis linked a missense variant in DCLRE1C to the trimming of TCR beta V and J genes. The classifier reportedly diagnosed cytomegalovirus status with high specificity and sensitivity. Donor immune exposure was known only as CMV serostatus.

The CDR3 covers 13 residues. CDR1 and CDR2 (germline): MNHEY, SVGAGI. Trimming cost V 5 bases and J 4 bases, with 12 bases left between them. This PCR relied on a set of 60 Vbeta primers and 13 Jbeta primers. TCRdb's table, derived via immunoSEQ multiplex PCR, lists solely in-frame clones and lacks some. The sample gives tens of thousands of clones, 75% to 85% of which show up once; about 51% is in the top ten. The chain has TRBV6-5 and TRBJ2-7, with D uncertain. The clonotype comes from a man between 45 and 60 years old in good health and CMV-seropositive. Sequenced sample: PBMCs. This chain's CDR3 is CASSAPLAYEQYF. The CDR3 nucleotides read TGTGCCAGCAGTGCCCCTTTGGCTTACGAGCAGTACTTC.